This T cell receptor (beta chain) stems from a study of control samples from healthy donors and cancer patients. This clone has just one count. Method: immunoSEQ multiplex PCR; TCRdb's copy keeps in-frame clones and lacks some. The data hold some 140,000 clones, with just under 95% observed a single time. Per the germline V gene, CDR1 is SGHTA and CDR2 is FQGNSA. Deletions cut 7 bases from V and 0 bases from J, with 16 bases between. This CDR3 spans 15 amino acids. The clonotype originates from a man aged 25-45 years in good health. The sample comprised blood. The rearrangement links TRBV7-2 to TRBJ2-7; a weak D match, TRBD2 (5 bases). CDR3 loop: CASTVRSGDSYEQYF. The CDR3 region has the DNA TGTGCCAGCACGGTTAGAAGCGGCGACTCCTACGAGCAGTACTTC.